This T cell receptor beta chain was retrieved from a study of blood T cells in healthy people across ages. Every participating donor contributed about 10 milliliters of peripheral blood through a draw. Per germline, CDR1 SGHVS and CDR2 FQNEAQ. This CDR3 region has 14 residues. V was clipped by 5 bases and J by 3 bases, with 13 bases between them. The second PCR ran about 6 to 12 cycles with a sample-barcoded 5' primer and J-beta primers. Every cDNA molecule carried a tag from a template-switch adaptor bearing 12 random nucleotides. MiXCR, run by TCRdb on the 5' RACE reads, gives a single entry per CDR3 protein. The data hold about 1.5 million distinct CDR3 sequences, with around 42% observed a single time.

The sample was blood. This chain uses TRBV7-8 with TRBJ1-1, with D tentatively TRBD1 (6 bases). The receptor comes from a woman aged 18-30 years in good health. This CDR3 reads CASSPTGYDTEAFF. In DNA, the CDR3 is TGTGCCAGCAGCCCTACAGGGTATGACACTGAAGCTTTCTTT.